Below, 5 T cell receptor beta chains from the same sample are listed, as sequenced in a study of control samples from healthy donors and cancer patients. Sequencing used immunoSEQ multiplex PCR; TCRdb keeps in-frame clones, though not all of them. The table records roughly 180,000 clones, 90% to 95% of them present only once. The specimen sequenced was blood. These receptors were taken from an older woman in good health.

V and J are TRBV20-1 and TRBJ2-7, with no clear D. The V end lost 3 bases, the J end lost 5 bases, and 14 bases lay between the germline ends. CDR3 length: 13 residues. Germline CDR1 is DFQATT and CDR2 is SNEGSKA (reference sequence). CDR3 nucleotide sequence: TGCAGTGCTAGTTCTCGTGGGATGCACGAGCAGTACTTC. It translates to CSASSRGMHEQYF.

The chain combines TRBV18 with TRBJ1-6, with D possibly matching TRBD1 (5 bases). CDR3 length: 16 residues. V was pared by 0 bases and J by 7 bases, with 13 bases between. From germline, CDR1 is KGHSH and CDR2 LQKENI. CDR3 in DNA: TGTGCCAGCTCACCACCGAATCCGGACAAAAATTCACCCCTCCACTTT. Its translation: CASSPPNPDKNSPLHF. Together with reference TRBV18 and TRBJ1-6, the CDR3 gives the full variable domain: NAGVMQNPRHLVRRRGQEARLRCSPMKGHSHVYWYRQLPEEGLKFMVYLQKENIIDESGMPKERFSAEFPKEGPSILRIQQVVRGDSAAYFCASSPPNPDKNSPLHFGNGTRLTVT.

The V gene is TRBV5-4, the J gene TRBJ1-1, with D tentatively TRBD1 (5 bases). V lost 4 bases and J 4 bases, leaving 26 bases between the germline ends. This CDR3 is 18 amino acids long. Germline V lookup: CDR1 SGHNT, CDR2 YYREEE (reference sequence). The CDR3 nucleotides are TGTGCCAGCAGCAGAACGGGACGTGGACCGCTTAGGGCCACTGAAGCTTTCTTT. Translating gives CASSRTGRGPLRATEAFF.

Concerning this clone: Other nucleotide sequences in the sample specify the same CDR3. The chain is built from TRBV2 and TRBJ2-3; TRBD2 agrees at 11 bases. This CDR3 is 17 amino acids long. J was trimmed by 3 bases and V by 7 bases; bases with no gene match: 12. Germline V CDR1 and CDR2: SNHLY, FYNNEI. This chain's CDR3 is CASTGGPSGGMTDTQYF. The DNA of the CDR3 is TGTGCCAGCACCGGGGGGCCTAGCGGGGGGATGACAGATACGCAGTATTTT.

The rearrangement links TRBV21-1 to TRBJ1-2. TRBV21-1 is described as a pseudogene. The CDR3 is 18 amino acids. The CDR3 region is CASSTKGGIGDRPYGYTF. The CDR3 DNA reads TGTGCCAGCAGCACAAAGGGCGGGATAGGAGACAGGCCATATGGCTACACCTTC.